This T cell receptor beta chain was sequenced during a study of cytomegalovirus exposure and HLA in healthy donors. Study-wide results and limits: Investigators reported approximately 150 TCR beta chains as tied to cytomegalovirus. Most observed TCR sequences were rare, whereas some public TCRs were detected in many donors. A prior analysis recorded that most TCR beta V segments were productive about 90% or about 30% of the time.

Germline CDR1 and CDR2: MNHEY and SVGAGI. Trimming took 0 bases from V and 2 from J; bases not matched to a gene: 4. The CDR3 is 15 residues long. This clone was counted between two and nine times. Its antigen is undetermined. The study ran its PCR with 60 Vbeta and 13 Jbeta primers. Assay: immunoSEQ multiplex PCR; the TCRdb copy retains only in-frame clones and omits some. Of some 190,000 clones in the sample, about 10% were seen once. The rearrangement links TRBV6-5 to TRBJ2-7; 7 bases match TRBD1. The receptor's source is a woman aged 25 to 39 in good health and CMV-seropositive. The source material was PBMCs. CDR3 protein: CASSYSMQGAYEQYF. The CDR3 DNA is TGTGCCAGCAGTTACTCGATGCAGGGGGCCTACGAGCAGTACTTC.